The entry that follows covers one T cell receptor beta chain sequence. Antigen unknown. The entry originates in a study of T cell repertoires in cytomegalovirus infection. Study-level background: The public TCR beta signatures pointed to both CMV infection and matching HLA type.

Using its own MiXCR run on the reads, TCRdb lists one record per CDR3 protein. Seen here are 85,000 to 130,000 distinct CDR3 sequences, less than 25% observed once, and the top ten hold about 39%. Findings and caveats of the study: Frequencies of public TCR beta families were cumulated, and this identified carriers of CMV plus the relevant HLA. HLA-C-restricted CMV-specific TCR beta clonotypes prevailed in the ex vivo response.

CDR1 and CDR2 (germline): MNHEY, SVGAGI. V was clipped by 4 bases and J by 2 bases, with 15 bases between them. The CDR3 has 17 amino acids. The source of this sequence is a human donor in good health (CMV status not recorded). Some clones in this sample may be carry-over from other donors' samples. Sequencing input: CD8+ T cells from PBMCs. V and J are TRBV6-5 and TRBJ2-6, with D possibly TRBD1 on 6 matching bases. The CDR3 region has the DNA TGTGCCAGCAGTTCCCTACCACGACAGGCTGGGGCCAACGTCCTGACTTTC. Its translation is CASSSLPRQAGANVLTF.